This T cell receptor (beta chain) is drawn from a study of blood T cells in healthy people across ages. Through a sample-barcoded 5' primer and a J-beta primer mix, a second PCR was run for roughly 6 to 11 cycles. Each CDR3 protein is one row after TCRdb ran MiXCR on the 5' RACE reads. The data contain 1.5 million to 2 million distinct CDR3 sequences, roughly 50% of them seen just once; the ten biggest clones take up over 2%. The people who gave samples were healthy Caucasians from Russia, aged roughly 6 to 100. Approximately 10 milliliters was the volume of peripheral blood drawn from each donor. They isolated at least 6 million PBMCs from each sample. Germline lookup yields CDR1 WSHSY and CDR2 SAAADI. V was shortened by 6 bases and J by 8 bases, with 17 bases between the two germline ends. The CDR3 is 14 residues long. This clonotype was recorded a few times.

V and J are TRBV10-2 and TRBJ2-1; TRBD1 might be the D (6 bases). The clonotype originates from a middle-aged woman in good health. Sequences were obtained from blood. The CDR3 here is CASRLGASFDEQFF. CDR3 nucleotides: TGCGCCAGCAGGCTGGGGGCCTCTTTCGATGAGCAGTTCTTC.